This T cell receptor beta chain came from a study of technical replicates of blood from several donors. The repertoire was sequenced with immunoSEQ multiplex PCR; TCRdb's copy has only in-frame clones and lacks some. Of around 67,000 clones detected, approximately 84% appear once; the ten largest clones hold 5.1%. Per germline, CDR1 MNHEY and CDR2 SMNVEV (reference sequence). Deletions cut 7 bases from V and 3 bases from J, with 25 bases between. The CDR3 is made up of 17 amino acids. The receptor's source is a human donor in good health. Some clones in this sample may be carry-over from other donors' samples. Sequencing was done on a sample of PBMCs. The gene calls are TRBV27 and TRBJ2-7; possibly TRBD2 for D (5 bases). CDR3 protein: CASMSPLGAAPFYEQYF. For the CDR3, the DNA is TGTGCCAGCATGTCCCCTTTAGGAGCGGCCCCTTTCTACGAGCAGTACTTC.